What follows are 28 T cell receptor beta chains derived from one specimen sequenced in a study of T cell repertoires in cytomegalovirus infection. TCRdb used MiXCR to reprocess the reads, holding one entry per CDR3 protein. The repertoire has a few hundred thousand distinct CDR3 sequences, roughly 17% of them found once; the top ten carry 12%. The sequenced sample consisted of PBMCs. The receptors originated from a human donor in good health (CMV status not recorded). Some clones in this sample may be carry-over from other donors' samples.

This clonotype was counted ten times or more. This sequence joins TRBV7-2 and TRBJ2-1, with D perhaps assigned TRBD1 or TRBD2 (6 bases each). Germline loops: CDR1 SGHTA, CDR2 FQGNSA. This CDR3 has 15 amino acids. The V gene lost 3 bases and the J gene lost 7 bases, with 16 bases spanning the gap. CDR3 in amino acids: CASSFTGAGGNEQFF. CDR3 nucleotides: TGTGCCAGCAGCTTCACGGGGGCGGGCGGGAATGAGCAGTTCTTC.

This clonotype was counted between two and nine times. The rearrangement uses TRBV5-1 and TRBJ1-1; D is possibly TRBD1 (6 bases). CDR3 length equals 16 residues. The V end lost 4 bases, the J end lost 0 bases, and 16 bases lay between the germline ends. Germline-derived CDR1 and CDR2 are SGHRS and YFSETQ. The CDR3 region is CASSPNRVGVNTEAFF. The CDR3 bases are TGCGCCAGCAGCCCGAACAGGGTTGGGGTGAACACTGAAGCTTTCTTT.

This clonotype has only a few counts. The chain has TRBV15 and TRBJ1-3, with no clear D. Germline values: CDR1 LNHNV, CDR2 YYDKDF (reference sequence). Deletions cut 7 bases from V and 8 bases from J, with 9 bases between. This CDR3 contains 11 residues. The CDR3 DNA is TGTGCCACCACGAACGGGTACACCATATATTTT. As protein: CATTNGYTIYF.

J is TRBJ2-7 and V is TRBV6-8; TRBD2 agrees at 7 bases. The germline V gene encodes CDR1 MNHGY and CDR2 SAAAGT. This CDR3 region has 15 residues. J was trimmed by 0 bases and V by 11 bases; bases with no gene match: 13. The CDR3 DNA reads TGTGCCGCCCAGAGCAGCGGGATCATCTCCTACGAGCAGTACTTC. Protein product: CAAQSSGIISYEQYF.

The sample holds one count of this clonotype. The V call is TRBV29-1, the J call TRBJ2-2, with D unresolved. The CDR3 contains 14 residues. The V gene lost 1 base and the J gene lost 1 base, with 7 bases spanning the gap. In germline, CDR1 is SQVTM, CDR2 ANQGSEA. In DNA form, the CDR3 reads TGCAGCGTTGAAGGAAACAGGAACACCGGGGAGCTGTTTTTT. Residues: CSVEGNRNTGELFF.

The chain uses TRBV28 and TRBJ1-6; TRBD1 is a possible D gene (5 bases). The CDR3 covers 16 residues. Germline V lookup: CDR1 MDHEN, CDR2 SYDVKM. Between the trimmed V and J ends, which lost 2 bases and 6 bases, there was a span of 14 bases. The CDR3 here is CASSLDIGGGNSPLHF. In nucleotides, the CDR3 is TGTGCCAGCAGTTTAGACATCGGGGGGGGTAATTCACCCCTCCACTTT. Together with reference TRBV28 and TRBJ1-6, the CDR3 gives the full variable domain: DVKVTQSSRYLVKRTGEKVFLECVQDMDHENMFWYRQDPGLGLRLIYFSYDVKMKEKGDIPEGYSVSREKKERFSLILESASTNQTSMYLCASSLDIGGGNSPLHFGNGTRLTVT.

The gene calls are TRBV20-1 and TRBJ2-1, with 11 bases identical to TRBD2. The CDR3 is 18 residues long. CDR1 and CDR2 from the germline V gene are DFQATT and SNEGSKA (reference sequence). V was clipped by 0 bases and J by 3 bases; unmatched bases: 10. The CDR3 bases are TGCAGTGCTAGAGATCTCATTAGCGGGGGGGTAAACTACAATGAGCAGTTCTTC. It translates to CSARDLISGGVNYNEQFF.

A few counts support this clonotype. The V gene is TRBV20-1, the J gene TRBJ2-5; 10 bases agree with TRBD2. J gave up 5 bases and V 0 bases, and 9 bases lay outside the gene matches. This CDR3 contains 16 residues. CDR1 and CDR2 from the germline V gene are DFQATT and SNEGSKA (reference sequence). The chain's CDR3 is CSARDERGGWRETQYF. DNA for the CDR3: TGCAGTGCTAGAGATGAGCGGGGGGGCTGGCGGGAGACCCAGTACTTC.

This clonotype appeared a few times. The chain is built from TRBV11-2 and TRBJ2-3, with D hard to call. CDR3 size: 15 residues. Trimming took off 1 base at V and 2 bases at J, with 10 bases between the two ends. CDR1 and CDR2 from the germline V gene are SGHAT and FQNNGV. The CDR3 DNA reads TGTGCCAGCAGCTTAGGGCTACCGCACACAGATACGCAGTATTTT. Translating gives CASSLGLPHTDTQYF.

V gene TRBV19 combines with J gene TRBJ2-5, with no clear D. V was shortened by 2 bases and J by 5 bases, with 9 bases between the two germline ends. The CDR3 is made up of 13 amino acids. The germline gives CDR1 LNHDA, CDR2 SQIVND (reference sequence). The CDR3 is CASSIRLEETQYF. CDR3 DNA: TGTGCCAGTAGTATACGGTTGGAGGAGACCCAGTACTTC.

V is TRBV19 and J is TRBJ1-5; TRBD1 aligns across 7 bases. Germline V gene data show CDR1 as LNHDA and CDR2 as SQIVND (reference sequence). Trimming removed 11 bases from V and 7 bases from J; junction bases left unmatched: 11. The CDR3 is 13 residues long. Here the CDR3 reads CAGSRGEGQPQHF. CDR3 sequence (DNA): TGTGCCGGATCCAGGGGGGAGGGCCAGCCCCAGCATTTT.

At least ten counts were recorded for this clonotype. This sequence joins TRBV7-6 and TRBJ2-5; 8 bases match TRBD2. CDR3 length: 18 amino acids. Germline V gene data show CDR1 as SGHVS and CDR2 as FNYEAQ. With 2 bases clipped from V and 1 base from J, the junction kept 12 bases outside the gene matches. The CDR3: CASSLYPGGASGQETQYF. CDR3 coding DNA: TGTGCCAGCAGCTTATATCCCGGGGGGGCTAGCGGCCAAGAGACCCAGTACTTC.

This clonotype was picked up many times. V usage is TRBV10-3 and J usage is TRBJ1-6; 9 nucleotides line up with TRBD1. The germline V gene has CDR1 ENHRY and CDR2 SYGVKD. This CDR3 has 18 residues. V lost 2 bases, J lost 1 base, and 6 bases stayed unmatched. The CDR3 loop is CAISEAPGQGSYNSPLHF. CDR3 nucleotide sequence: TGTGCCATCAGTGAGGCGCCGGGACAGGGTTCCTATAATTCACCCCTCCACTTT.

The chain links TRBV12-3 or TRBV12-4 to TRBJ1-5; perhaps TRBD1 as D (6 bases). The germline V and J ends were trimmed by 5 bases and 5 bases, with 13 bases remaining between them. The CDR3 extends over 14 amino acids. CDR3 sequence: CASSQGQTDQPQHF. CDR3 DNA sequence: TGTGCCAGCAGTCAAGGACAGACCGATCAGCCCCAGCATTTT.

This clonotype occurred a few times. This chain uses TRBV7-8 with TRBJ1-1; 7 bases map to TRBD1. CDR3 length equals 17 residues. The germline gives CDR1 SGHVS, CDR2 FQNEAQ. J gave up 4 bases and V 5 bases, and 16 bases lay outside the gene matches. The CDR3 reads CASSPLGQVSWGTEAFF. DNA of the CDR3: TGTGCCAGCAGCCCTCTTGGACAGGTATCTTGGGGCACTGAAGCTTTCTTT.

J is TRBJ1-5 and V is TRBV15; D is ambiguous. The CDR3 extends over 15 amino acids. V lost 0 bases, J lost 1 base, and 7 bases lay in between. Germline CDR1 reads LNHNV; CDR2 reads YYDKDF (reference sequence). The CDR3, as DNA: TGTGCCACCAGCAGAGATCGCATGAGCAATCAGCCCCAGCATTTT. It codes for CATSRDRMSNQPQHF.

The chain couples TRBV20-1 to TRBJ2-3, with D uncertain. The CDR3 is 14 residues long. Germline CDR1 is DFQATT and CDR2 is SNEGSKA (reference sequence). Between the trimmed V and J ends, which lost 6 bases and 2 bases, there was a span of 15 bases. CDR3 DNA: TGCAGTGCCACTCCCCCTCCGTCCACAGATACGCAGTATTTT. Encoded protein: CSATPPPSTDTQYF.

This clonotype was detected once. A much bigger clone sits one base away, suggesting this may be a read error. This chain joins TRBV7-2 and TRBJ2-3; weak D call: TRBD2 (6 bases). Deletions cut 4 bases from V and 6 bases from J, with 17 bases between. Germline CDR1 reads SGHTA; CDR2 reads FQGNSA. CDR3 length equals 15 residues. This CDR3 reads CASSSSSAVWDTQYF. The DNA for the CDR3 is TGTGCCAGCAGCTCCTCTAGCGCCGTATGGGATACGCAGTATTTT.

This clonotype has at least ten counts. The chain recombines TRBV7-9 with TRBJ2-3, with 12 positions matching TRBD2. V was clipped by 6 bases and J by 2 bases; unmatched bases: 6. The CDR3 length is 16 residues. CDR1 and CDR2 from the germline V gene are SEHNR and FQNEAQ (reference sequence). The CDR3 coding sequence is TGTGCCAGCAGTTCTCGACTAGCGGGGGCCACAGATACGCAGTATTTT. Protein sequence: CASSSRLAGATDTQYF.

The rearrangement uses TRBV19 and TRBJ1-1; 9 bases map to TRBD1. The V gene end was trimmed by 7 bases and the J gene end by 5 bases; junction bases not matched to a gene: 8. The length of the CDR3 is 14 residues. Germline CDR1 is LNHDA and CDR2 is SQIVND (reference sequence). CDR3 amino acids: CASNQGQGRTEAFF. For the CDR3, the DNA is TGTGCCAGTAATCAGGGACAGGGCAGAACTGAAGCTTTCTTT. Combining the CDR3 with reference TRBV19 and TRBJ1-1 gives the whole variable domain DGGITQSPKYLFRKEGQNVTLSCEQNLNHDAMYWYRQDPGQGLRLIYYSQIVNDFQKGDIAEGYSVSREKKESFPLTVTSAQKNPTAFYLCASNQGQGRTEAFFGQGTRLTVV.

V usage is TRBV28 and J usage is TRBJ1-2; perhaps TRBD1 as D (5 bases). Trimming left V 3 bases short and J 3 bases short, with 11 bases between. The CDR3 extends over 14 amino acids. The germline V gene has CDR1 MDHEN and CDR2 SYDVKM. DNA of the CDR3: TGTGCCAGCAGTTTTGTGGGGCTCGACTATGGCTACACCTTC. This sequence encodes CASSFVGLDYGYTF.

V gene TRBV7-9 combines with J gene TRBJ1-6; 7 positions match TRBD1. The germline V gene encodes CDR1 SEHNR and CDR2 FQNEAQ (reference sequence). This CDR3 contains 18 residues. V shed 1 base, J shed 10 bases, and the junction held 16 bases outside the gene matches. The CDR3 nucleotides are TGTGCCAGCAGCTTAGGAAGAGCAGGCAGGGGGAGTATGTCACCCCTCCACTTT. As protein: CASSLGRAGRGSMSPLHF.

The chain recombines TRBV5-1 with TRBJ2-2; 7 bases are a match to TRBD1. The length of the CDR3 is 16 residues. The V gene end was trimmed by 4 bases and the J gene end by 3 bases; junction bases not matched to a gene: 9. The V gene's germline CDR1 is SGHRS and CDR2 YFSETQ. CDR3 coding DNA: TGCGCCAGCAGCCTGGGGGACAGAGAAGACACCGGGGAGCTGTTTTTT. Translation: CASSLGDREDTGELFF.

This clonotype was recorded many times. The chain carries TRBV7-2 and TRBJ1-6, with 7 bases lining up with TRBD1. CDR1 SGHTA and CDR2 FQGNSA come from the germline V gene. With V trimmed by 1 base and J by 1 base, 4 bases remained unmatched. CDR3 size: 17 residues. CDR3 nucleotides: TGTGCCAGCAGCTTAGAGACAGGGAGTTCCTATAATTCACCCCTCCACTTT. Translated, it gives CASSLETGSSYNSPLHF.

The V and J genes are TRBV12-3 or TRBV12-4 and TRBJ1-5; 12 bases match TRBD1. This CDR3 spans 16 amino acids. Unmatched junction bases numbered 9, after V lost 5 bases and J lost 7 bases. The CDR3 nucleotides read TGTGCCAGCAGTCCCGCGGGACAGGGGGCGAGGCAGCCCCAGCATTTT. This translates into CASSPAGQGARQPQHF.

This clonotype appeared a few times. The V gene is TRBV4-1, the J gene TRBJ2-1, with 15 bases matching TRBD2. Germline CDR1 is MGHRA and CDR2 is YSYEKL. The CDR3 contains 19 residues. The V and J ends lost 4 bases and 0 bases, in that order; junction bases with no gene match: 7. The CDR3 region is CASSLPGLAGGSSYNEQFF. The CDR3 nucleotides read TGCGCCAGCAGCCTCCCGGGACTAGCGGGGGGAAGCTCCTACAATGAGCAGTTCTTC.

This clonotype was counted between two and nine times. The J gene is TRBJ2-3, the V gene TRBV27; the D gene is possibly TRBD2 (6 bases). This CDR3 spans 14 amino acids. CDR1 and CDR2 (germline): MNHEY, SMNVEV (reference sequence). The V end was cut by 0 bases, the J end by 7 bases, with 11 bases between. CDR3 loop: CASSLSGLFYTQYF. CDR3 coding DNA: TGTGCCAGCAGTTTATCGGGACTCTTTTATACGCAGTATTTT.

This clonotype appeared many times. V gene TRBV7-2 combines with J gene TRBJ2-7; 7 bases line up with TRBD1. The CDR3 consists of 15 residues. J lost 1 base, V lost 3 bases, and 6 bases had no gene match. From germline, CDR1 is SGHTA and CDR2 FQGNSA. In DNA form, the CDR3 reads TGTGCCAGCAGCTTCGCTCCGGGACAGTCCTACGAGCAGTACTTC. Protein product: CASSFAPGQSYEQYF.